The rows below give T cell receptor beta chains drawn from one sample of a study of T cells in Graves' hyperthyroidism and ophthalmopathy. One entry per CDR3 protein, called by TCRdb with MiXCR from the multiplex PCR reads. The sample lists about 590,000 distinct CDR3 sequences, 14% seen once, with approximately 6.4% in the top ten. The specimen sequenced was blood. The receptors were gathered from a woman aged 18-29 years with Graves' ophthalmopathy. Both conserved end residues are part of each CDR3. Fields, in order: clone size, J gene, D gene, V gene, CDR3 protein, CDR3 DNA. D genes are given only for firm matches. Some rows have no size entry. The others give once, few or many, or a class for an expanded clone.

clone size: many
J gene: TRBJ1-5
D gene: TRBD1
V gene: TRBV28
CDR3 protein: CASSDGQGAVQPQHF
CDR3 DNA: TGTGCCAGCAGCGATGGACAGGGGGCGGTTCAGCCCCAGCATTTT

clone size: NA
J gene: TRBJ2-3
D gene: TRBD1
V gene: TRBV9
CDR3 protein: CASNEGAIETDTQYF
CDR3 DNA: TGTGCCAGCAACGAGGGGGCGATCGAAACAGATACGCAGTATTTT

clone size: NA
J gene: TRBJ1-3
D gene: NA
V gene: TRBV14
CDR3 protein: CASSQELHLGNTIYF
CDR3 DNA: TGTGCCAGCAGCCAAGAATTACATTTGGGAAACACCATATATTTT

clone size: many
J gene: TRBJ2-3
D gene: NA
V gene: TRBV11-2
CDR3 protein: CASSPRKAGRYPDTQYF
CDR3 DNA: TGTGCCAGCAGCCCCCGGAAGGCAGGGAGGTACCCAGATACGCAGTATTTT

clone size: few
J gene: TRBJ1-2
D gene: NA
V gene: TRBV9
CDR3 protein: CASSVDRGRGGNGYTF
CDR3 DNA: TGTGCCAGCAGCGTAGATAGAGGCCGCGGCGGGAATGGCTACACCTTC

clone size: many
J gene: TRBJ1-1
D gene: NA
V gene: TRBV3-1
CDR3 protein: CASSQEGLLNTEAFF
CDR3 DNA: TGTGCCAGCAGCCAAGAGGGCCTACTGAACACTGAAGCTTTCTTT

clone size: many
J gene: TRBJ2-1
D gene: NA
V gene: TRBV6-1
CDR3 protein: CASSSPTVGGNSYNEQFF
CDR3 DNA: TGTGCCAGCAGTTCCCCGACCGTGGGCGGTAACTCCTACAATGAGCAGTTCTTC

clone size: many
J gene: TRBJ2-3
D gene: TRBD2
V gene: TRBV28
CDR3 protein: CASSSFSAGVSDTQYF
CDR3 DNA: TGTGCCAGCAGTTCCTTTTCAGCGGGAGTTTCAGATACGCAGTATTTT

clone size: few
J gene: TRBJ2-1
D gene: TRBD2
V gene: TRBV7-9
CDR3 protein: CASSLADWTSGSYNEQFF
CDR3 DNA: TGTGCCAGCAGCTTAGCAGACTGGACTAGCGGGAGTTACAATGAGCAGTTCTTC

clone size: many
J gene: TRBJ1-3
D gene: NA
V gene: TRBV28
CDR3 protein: CASSLIGFEAGNTIYF
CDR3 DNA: TGTGCCAGCAGTTTAATTGGTTTCGAGGCTGGAAACACCATATATTTT

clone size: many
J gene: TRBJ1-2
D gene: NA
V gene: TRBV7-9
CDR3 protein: CASSPGTTTYGYTF
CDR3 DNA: TGTGCCAGCAGTCCCGGGACAACCACATATGGCTACACCTTC

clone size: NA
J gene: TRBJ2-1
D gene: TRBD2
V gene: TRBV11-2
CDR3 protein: CASSSSGLAGVYVKAEQFF
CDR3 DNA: TGTGCCAGCAGCTCATCAGGACTAGCGGGAGTTTACGTCAAGGCTGAGCAGTTCTTC

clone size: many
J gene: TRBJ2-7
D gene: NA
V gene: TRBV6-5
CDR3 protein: CASSYNRPTTYSYEQYF
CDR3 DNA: TGTGCCAGCAGTTACAACCGACCGACGACCTACTCCTACGAGCAGTACTTC

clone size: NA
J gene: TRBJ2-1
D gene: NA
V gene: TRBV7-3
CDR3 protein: CASSLGGGTVYNEQFF
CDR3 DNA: TGTGCCAGCAGCTTGGGGGGCGGGACAGTCTACAATGAGCAGTTCTTC

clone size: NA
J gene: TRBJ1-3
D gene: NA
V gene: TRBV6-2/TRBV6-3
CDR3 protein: CASSFDGGSGNTIYF
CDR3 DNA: TGTGCCAGCAGTTTCGACGGAGGCTCTGGAAACACCATATATTTT

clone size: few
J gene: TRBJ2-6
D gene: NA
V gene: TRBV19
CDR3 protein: CARRRHLYSGANVLTF
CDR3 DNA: TGTGCCAGGAGGCGGCACCTCTACTCTGGGGCCAACGTCCTGACTTTC

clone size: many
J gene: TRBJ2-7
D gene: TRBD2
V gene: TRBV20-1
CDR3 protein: CSARAHGRGEQYF
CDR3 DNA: TGCAGTGCTAGAGCACACGGGAGGGGCGAGCAGTACTTC

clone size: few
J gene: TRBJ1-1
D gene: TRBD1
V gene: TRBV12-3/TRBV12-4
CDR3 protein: CASSSPGQGKSYTEAFF
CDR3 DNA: TGTGCCAGCAGCTCCCCGGGACAGGGGAAGTCGTACACTGAAGCTTTCTTT

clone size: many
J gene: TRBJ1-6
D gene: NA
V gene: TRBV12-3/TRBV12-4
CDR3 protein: CASSSREGSPLHF
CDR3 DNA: TGTGCCAGCAGTTCTAGGGAGGGTTCACCCCTCCACTTT

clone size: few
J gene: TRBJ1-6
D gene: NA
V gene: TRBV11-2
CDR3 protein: CASSLGGTPYNSPLHF
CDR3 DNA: TGTGCCAGCAGCTTAGGGGGGACCCCCTATAATTCACCCCTCCACTTT

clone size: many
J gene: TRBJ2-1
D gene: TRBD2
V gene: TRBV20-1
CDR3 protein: CSAPSGTSGSGEQFF
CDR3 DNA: TGCAGTGCTCCGTCCGGGACTAGCGGGAGTGGGGAGCAGTTCTTC

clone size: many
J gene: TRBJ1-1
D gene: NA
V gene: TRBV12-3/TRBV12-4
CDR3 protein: CASSSVPGNTEAFF
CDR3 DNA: TGTGCCAGCAGTTCAGTCCCAGGGAACACTGAAGCTTTCTTT

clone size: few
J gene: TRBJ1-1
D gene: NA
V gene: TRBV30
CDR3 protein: CAWSVLSAGEAFF
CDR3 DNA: TGTGCCTGGAGTGTACTCTCAGCGGGTGAAGCTTTCTTT

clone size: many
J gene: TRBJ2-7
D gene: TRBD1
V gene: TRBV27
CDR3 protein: CASNPDRAPFNEQYF
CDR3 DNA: TGTGCCAGCAACCCAGACAGGGCGCCTTTTAACGAGCAGTACTTC

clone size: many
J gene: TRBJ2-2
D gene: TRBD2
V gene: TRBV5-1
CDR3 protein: CASSLTGGSAGELFF
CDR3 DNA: TGCGCCAGCAGCTTAACGGGAGGAAGCGCCGGGGAGCTGTTTTTT

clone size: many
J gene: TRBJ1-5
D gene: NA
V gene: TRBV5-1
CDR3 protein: CASSPEPQGRRQPQHF
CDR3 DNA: TGCGCCAGCAGCCCCGAACCGCAGGGGCGACGGCAGCCCCAGCATTTT

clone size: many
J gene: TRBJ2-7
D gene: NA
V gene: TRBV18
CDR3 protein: CASSTTKGIVGEQYF
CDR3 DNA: TGTGCCAGCTCAACGACTAAAGGGATAGTCGGCGAGCAGTACTTC

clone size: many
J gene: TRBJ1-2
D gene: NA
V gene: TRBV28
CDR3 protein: CASSLLWGIYGYTF
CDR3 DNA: TGTGCCAGCAGTTTATTGTGGGGTATCTATGGCTACACCTTC

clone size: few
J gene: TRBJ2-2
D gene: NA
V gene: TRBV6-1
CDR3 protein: CASSPDGRSNTGELFF
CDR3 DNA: TGTGCCAGCAGTCCCGACGGAAGGTCGAACACCGGGGAGCTGTTTTTT

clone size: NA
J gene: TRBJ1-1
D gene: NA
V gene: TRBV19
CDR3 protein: CASTGRPGDTEAFF
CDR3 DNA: TGTGCCAGTACCGGTCGACCGGGGGACACTGAAGCTTTCTTT

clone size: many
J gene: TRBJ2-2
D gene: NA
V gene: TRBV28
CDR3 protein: CASTLPVVNTGELFF
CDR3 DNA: TGTGCCAGCACCCTGCCAGTCGTAAACACCGGGGAGCTGTTTTTT

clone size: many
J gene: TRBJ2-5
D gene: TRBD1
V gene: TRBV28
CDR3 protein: CAITDRDRGEPQYF
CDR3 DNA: TGTGCCATTACGGACCGGGACAGGGGCGAACCCCAGTACTTC

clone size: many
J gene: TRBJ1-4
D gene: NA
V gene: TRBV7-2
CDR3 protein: CASSRYRDEKLFF
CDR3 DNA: TGTGCCAGCAGCCGATACAGGGATGAAAAACTGTTTTTT

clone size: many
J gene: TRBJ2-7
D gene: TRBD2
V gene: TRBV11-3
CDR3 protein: CASSLREAYEQYF
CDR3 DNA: TGTGCCAGCAGCTTACGGGAGGCCTACGAGCAGTACTTC

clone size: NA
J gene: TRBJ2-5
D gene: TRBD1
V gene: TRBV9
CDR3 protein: CASSGFRGRRETQYF
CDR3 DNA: TGTGCCAGCAGCGGATTCAGGGGGCGTAGAGAGACCCAGTACTTC

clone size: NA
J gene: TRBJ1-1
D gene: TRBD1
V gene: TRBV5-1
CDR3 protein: CASSLDRGQVEAFF
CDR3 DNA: TGCGCCAGCAGCTTGGACAGGGGGCAAGTTGAAGCTTTCTTT

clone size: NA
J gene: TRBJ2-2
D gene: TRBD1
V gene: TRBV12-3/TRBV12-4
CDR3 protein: CASSTGQGGTGELFF
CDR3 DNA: TGTGCCAGCAGTACAGGACAGGGGGGCACCGGGGAGCTGTTTTTT

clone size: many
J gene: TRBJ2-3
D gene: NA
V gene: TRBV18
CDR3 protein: CASSPPVLSVADTQYF
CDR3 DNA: TGTGCCAGCTCACCCCCCGTTCTAAGCGTGGCAGATACGCAGTATTTT

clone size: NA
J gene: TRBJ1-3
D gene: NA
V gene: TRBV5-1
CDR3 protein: CASSFVADAGNTIYF
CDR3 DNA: TGCGCCAGCAGCTTTGTTGCGGACGCGGGAAACACCATATATTTT

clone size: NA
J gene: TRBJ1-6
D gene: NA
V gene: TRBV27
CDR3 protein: CASSLMDRLNSPLHF
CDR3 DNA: TGTGCCAGCAGTCTCATGGACCGTCTTAATTCACCCCTCCACTTT

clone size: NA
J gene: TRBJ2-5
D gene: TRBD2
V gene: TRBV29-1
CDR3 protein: CSVGRGQETQYF
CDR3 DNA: TGCAGCGTTGGGCGGGGGCAAGAGACCCAGTACTTC

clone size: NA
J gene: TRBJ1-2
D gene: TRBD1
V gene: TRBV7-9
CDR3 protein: CASSSTLSGGRFYGYTF
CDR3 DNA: TGTGCCAGCAGCTCTACTCTCTCAGGGGGTAGGTTCTATGGCTACACCTTC

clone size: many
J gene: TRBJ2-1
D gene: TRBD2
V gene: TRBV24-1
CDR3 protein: CATSDLAGVRNEQFF
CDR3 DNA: TGTGCCACCAGTGACCTAGCGGGAGTCCGCAATGAGCAGTTCTTC

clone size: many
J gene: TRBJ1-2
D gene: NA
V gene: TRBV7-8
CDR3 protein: CASSPGGGENYGYTF
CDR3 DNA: TGTGCCAGCAGCCCCGGAGGAGGAGAGAACTATGGCTACACCTTC

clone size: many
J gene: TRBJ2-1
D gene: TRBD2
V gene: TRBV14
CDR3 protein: CASSQDITSGYDNEQFF
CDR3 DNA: TGTGCCAGCAGCCAAGATATCACTAGCGGATATGACAATGAGCAGTTCTTC

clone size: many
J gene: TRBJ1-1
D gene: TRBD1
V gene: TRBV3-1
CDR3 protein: CASSQGDRRHMNTEAFF
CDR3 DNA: TGTGCCAGCAGCCAAGGGGACAGGAGACATATGAACACTGAAGCTTTCTTT